The rows below give T cell receptor beta chains drawn from one sample of a study of cytomegalovirus exposure and HLA in healthy donors. Sequencing used immunoSEQ multiplex PCR; TCRdb keeps in-frame clones, though not all of them. The table lists 200,000 or so clones, almost 70% of them singletons, with around 2.6% in the top ten. Sequenced sample: PBMCs. All receptors derive from a man aged 40-49 years in good health and CMV-seropositive. Both conserved end residues are part of each CDR3. D genes are given only for firm matches. A row's size may be missing; if present it is once, few, many or a size class.

D	J	V	size	CDR3	DNA
.	TRBJ2-1	TRBV6-1	.	CASSELELSQFF	TGTGCCAGCAGTGAACTAGAACTAAGCCAGTTCTTC
.	TRBJ2-7	TRBV5-6	.	CASSFRPSYEQYF	TGTGCCAGCAGCTTCAGGCCCTCCTACGAGCAGTACTTC
.	TRBJ1-6	TRBV7-2	.	CASSPERGGPHNSPLHF	TGTGCCAGCAGCCCGGAACGGGGGGGGCCTCATAATTCACCCCTCCACTTT
.	TRBJ2-7	TRBV11-2	once	CASSLIAAYEQYF	TGTGCCAGCAGCTTAATAGCGGCCTACGAGCAGTACTTC
TRBD1	TRBJ2-7	TRBV10-1	.	CASSPNQGASGEQYF	TGCGCCAGCAGCCCTAACCAGGGGGCTTCGGGCGAGCAGTACTTC
TRBD1	TRBJ2-7	TRBV28	.	CASSLQGAPPNEQYF	TGTGCCAGCAGCCTACAGGGGGCCCCCCCCAACGAGCAGTACTTC
.	TRBJ1-2	TRBV6-1	few	CASRHKSYGYTF	TGTGCCAGCAGGCATAAGAGCTATGGCTACACCTTC
.	TRBJ2-6	TRBV28	few	CASSGRRGSGANVLTF	TGTGCCAGCAGCGGGCGCCGGGGCTCTGGGGCCAACGTCCTGACTTTC
.	TRBJ1-1	TRBV10-3	.	CAISQAPNTEAFF	TGTGCCATCAGTCAGGCCCCGAACACTGAAGCTTTCTTT
TRBD2	TRBJ2-3	TRBV11-3	few	CASSSASGPDTQYF	TGTGCCAGCAGCTCGGCTAGCGGTCCAGATACGCAGTATTTT
.	TRBJ2-3	TRBV5-1	once	CASSLGGGADTQYF	TGCGCCAGCAGCTTGGGGGGCGGCGCAGATACGCAGTATTTT
.	TRBJ2-3	TRBV7-8	.	CASSLMRSTDTQYF	TGTGCCAGCAGCTTAATGCGTAGCACAGATACGCAGTATTTT
TRBD1	TRBJ1-6	TRBV15	.	CATSSRTGDSPLHF	TGTGCCACCAGCTCTCGGACAGGGGACTCACCCCTCCACTTT
TRBD1	TRBJ2-5	TRBV5-6	.	CASSAQGDGRYF	TGTGCCAGCAGCGCGCAGGGGGACGGGCGGTACTTC
.	TRBJ2-1	TRBV5-6	.	CASSSPRWYNEQFF	TGTGCCAGCAGCTCCCCCCGGTGGTACAATGAGCAGTTCTTC
.	TRBJ1-5	TRBV4-2	.	CASSQDPEQPQHF	TGTGCCAGCAGCCAAGATCCAGAACAGCCCCAGCATTTT
.	TRBJ2-2	TRBV5-1	.	CASSLFPGEGAGELFF	TGCGCCAGCAGCTTGTTTCCGGGGGAAGGGGCCGGGGAGCTGTTTTTT
TRBD1	TRBJ2-5	TRBV15	few	CATSRDQGTEETQYF	TGTGCCACCAGCAGAGATCAAGGGACAGAAGAGACCCAGTACTTC
TRBD2	TRBJ2-3	TRBV7-9	.	CASSPGTSGDTQYF	TGTGCCAGCAGCCCCGGGACTAGCGGGGATACGCAGTATTTT
TRBD1	TRBJ2-1	TRBV5-1	.	CASSLGQGYNEQFF	TGCGCCAGCAGCTTGGGACAGGGGTACAATGAGCAGTTCTTC
.	TRBJ2-2	TRBV5-1	.	CASSLAGGSEVGTGELFF	TGCGCCAGCAGCTTAGCAGGCGGGTCGGAGGTTGGGACCGGGGAGCTGTTTTTT
TRBD2	TRBJ2-5	TRBV7-9	few	CASRVSGGAETQYF	TGTGCCAGCCGGGTTAGCGGGGGGGCAGAGACCCAGTACTTC
.	TRBJ2-2	TRBV6-5	.	CASSGTGTGELFF	TGTGCCAGCAGTGGTACAGGGACCGGGGAGCTGTTTTTT
.	TRBJ2-7	TRBV5-1	.	CASSPRSPDVGGLYEQYF	TGCGCCAGCAGCCCGCGGTCACCCGACGTGGGCGGGTTGTACGAGCAGTACTTC
.	TRBJ2-2	TRBV6-1	.	CASSEAKGSGELFF	TGTGCCAGCAGTGAAGCGAAGGGGTCCGGGGAGCTGTTTTTT
TRBD1	TRBJ1-1	TRBV6-5	.	CASNRMTGSNTEAFF	TGTGCCAGCAACCGTATGACAGGGAGTAACACTGAAGCTTTCTTT
.	TRBJ1-1	TRBV7-6	.	CASSLEHMNTEAFF	TGTGCCAGCAGCTTAGAGCATATGAACACTGAAGCTTTCTTT
.	TRBJ1-5	TRBV19	once	CASTSGLQPQHF	TGTGCCAGTACCTCGGGACTTCAGCCCCAGCATTTT
TRBD2	TRBJ2-3	TRBV5-1	once	CASSLESSGRTDTQYF	TGCGCCAGCAGCTTGGAGTCTAGCGGGCGCACAGATACGCAGTATTTT
.	TRBJ1-3	TRBV19	.	CASSIPPGRAGESGNTIYF	TGTGCCAGTAGTATCCCCCCCGGACGGGCTGGGGAGTCGGGAAACACCATATATTTT
.	TRBJ1-2	TRBV10-3	.	CATRSTFNYGYTF	TGTGCCACTAGGTCGACCTTTAACTATGGCTACACCTTC
.	TRBJ2-2	TRBV7-9	.	CASKTGGGTGELFF	TGTGCCAGCAAGACAGGTGGGGGCACCGGGGAGCTGTTTTTT
.	TRBJ1-3	TRBV7-9	.	CASSLQGAARSGNTIYF	TGTGCCAGCAGCTTACAGGGTGCTGCCCGCTCTGGAAACACCATATATTTT
.	TRBJ1-1	TRBV7-9	.	CSSSSSRAEAFF	TGTTCCAGCAGCTCTTCGAGGGCTGAAGCTTTCTTT
.	TRBJ1-2	TRBV11-1	.	CASSPNPGTHHGYTF	TGTGCCAGCAGCCCGAACCCCGGGACTCACCATGGCTACACCTTC
TRBD1	TRBJ2-1	TRBV6-5	.	CASSYSTGTVNEQFF	TGTGCCAGCAGTTACTCGACAGGGACGGTCAATGAGCAGTTCTTC
TRBD1	TRBJ1-6	TRBV5-1	.	CASTPTAGGDNSPLHF	TGCGCCAGCACCCCAACGGCAGGGGGAGATAATTCACCCCTCCACTTT
TRBD1	TRBJ2-5	TRBV4-2	.	CASSLQTGGETQYF	TGTGCCAGCAGCCTACAGACAGGGGGAGAGACCCAGTACTTC
.	TRBJ2-7	TRBV29-1	.	CSASRGDSYEQYF	TGCAGCGCGTCCAGGGGGGACTCCTACGAGCAGTACTTC
.	TRBJ1-6	TRBV5-1	.	CASSGSNNSPLHF	TGCGCCAGCAGCGGCAGTAACAATTCACCCCTCCACTTT
.	TRBJ2-3	TRBV11-2	.	CASSPRLGQATDTQYF	TGTGCCAGCAGCCCCCGCCTTGGCCAGGCCACAGATACGCAGTATTTT
TRBD1	TRBJ1-1	TRBV7-2	.	CASSIRTGATEAFF	TGTGCCAGCAGCATACGGACAGGGGCCACTGAAGCTTTCTTT